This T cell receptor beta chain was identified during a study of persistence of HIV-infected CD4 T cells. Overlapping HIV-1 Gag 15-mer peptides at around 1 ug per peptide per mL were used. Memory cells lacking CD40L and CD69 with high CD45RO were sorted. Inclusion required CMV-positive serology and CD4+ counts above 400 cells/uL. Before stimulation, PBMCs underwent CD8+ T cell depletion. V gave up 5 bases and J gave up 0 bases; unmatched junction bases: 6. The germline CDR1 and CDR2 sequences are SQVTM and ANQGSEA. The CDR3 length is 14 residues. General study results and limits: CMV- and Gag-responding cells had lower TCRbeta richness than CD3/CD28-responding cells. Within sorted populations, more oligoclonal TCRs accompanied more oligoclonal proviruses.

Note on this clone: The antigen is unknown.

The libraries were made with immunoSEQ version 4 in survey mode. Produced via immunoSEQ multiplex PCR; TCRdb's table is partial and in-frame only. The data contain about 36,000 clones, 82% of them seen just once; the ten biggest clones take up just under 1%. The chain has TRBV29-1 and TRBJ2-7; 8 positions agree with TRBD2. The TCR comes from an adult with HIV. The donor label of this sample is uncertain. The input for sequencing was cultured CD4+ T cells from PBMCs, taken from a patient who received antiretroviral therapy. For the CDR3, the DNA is TGCAGCGTTTCTAAGGGGACTAGCTCCTACGAGCAGTACTTC. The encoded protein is CSVSKGTSSYEQYF.